This TCR beta chain derives from a study of T cell responses to AZD1222 COVID-19 vaccine. Germline values: CDR1 MGHRA, CDR2 YSYEKL. This CDR3 spans 15 amino acids. The germline V and J ends were trimmed by 1 base and 2 bases, with 11 bases remaining between them. Profiling relied on immunoSEQ multiplex PCR, and the TCRdb table lists in-frame clones only, not all of them. The sample contains under 300,000 clones, 90% to 95% of which appear only once. As for this clone: Its specificity is unknown.

Study findings and constraints: Dominant at 160-218 and 743-854, vaccine-associated CD4 TCRs also spanned spike.

This clonotype was sampled from an adult in good health. The chain couples TRBV4-1 to TRBJ1-2; D might be TRBD1 (6 bases). The specimen comprised peripheral blood, sampled on day 0 of AZD1222 vaccination. CDR3 sequence: CASSQVLRGNYGYTF. The CDR3, as DNA: TGCGCCAGCAGCCAAGTCCTCAGGGGAAACTATGGCTACACCTTC.